A selection of T cell receptor beta chains follows, all from one sample in a study of cytomegalovirus exposure and HLA in healthy donors. Here immunoSEQ multiplex PCR was the method, and the copy in TCRdb shows in-frame clones only, minus some. The sample includes under 150,000 clones, roughly 80% of them seen just once. The sample consisted of PBMCs. The receptors originated from a male donor in good health and CMV-seronegative. CDR3s include the opening cysteine and the closing phenylalanine or tryptophan. The D gene is left open where the match is weak. Where a row states a size, it is once, few, many or the class of an expanded clone; other rows omit it.

cdr3_nt cdr3_aa clone_size v_call d_call j_call
TGTGCCAGCAGCCAGGACAGGGCTAACTATGGCTACACCTTC CASSQDRANYGYTF NA TRBV4-2 TRBD1 TRBJ1-2
TGCGCCAGCAGCCAAGAACCAGGGGGACATTCACCCCTCCACTTT CASSQEPGGHSPLHF NA TRBV4-3 TRBD1 TRBJ1-6
TGTGCCAGCAGCTTATCCACCGGGACTAGCGCACAGTACTTC CASSLSTGTSAQYF once TRBV7-8 TRBD2 TRBJ2-5
TGTGCCTGGAGTGTAGGCCAGCGGAATCAGCCCCAGCATTTT CAWSVGQRNQPQHF few TRBV30 NA TRBJ1-5
TGTGCCAGCATCCGGCAGGGGGGCACTGAAGCTTTCTTT CASIRQGGTEAFF NA TRBV27 TRBD1 TRBJ1-1
TGTGCCAGCAGCTCCGACAGGGACACTGAAGCTTTCTTT CASSSDRDTEAFF NA TRBV12-1 NA TRBJ1-1
TGCGCCAGCAGCCTCTCGACAGGGAGATACTCCTACGAGCAGTACTTC CASSLSTGRYSYEQYF NA TRBV5-1 TRBD1 TRBJ2-7
TGTGCCAGCGCCTATCAAGAAGAGACCCAGTACTTC CASAYQEETQYF NA TRBV2 NA TRBJ2-5
TGTGCCAGCAGCTGGATTGGTGACCGGGTGAATGAGCAGTTCTTC CASSWIGDRVNEQFF NA TRBV5-8 NA TRBJ2-1
TGTGCCAGCAGTCCGGCCGGGACCGGGGAGCTGTTTTTT CASSPAGTGELFF NA TRBV27 NA TRBJ2-2
TGTGCCAGCAGCCCCAATAATTCACCCCTCCACTTT CASSPNNSPLHF NA TRBV7-9 NA TRBJ1-6
TGTGCCAGTAGTGAAAGGGGCCGCTACACTGAAGCTTTCTTT CASSERGRYTEAFF NA TRBV19 NA TRBJ1-1
TGCAGCGTTGGGCCAGGGGCGGGTGGAGAGACCCAGTACTTC CSVGPGAGGETQYF NA TRBV29-1 NA TRBJ2-5
TGCGCCAGCAGCCAAGTTGGGGCGGGGGGGAATACGCAGTATTTT CASSQVGAGGNTQYF NA TRBV4-1 TRBD2 TRBJ2-3
TGTGCCAGCAGTTACTTTGCGGGGGGGAGGGTAGATACGCAGTATTTT CASSYFAGGRVDTQYF NA TRBV6-5 TRBD2 TRBJ2-3
TGTGCCAGCAGGAGTTGGACACGGCCCGGCGAGCAGTACTTC CASRSWTRPGEQYF NA TRBV27 NA TRBJ2-7
TGTGCCAGCAGTTACTCGGGGCAGGGCGGATATGGCTACACCTTC CASSYSGQGGYGYTF NA TRBV6-5 NA TRBJ1-2
TGTGCCAGCAGCTTAGCAGGGACTAGTTGGCCCGGGGAGCTGTTTTTT CASSLAGTSWPGELFF NA TRBV7-8 TRBD2 TRBJ2-2
TGTGCCAGTAGATACAGGGGTAATCAGCCCCAGCATTTT CASRYRGNQPQHF once TRBV19 TRBD1 TRBJ1-5
TGTGCCAGCAGGAGCAGGGGGCAACGCACAGATACGCAGTATTTT CASRSRGQRTDTQYF NA TRBV6-1 TRBD1 TRBJ2-3
TGTGCCAGCAGCCGGGGTGACAGGATGGTCGAGCAGTACTTC CASSRGDRMVEQYF NA TRBV5-4 NA TRBJ2-7
TGTGCCAGCAGCTTAGCAGGGGGCCTATATGGCTACACCTTC CASSLAGGLYGYTF NA TRBV11-2 TRBD1 TRBJ1-2
TGTGCCAGCAGCTTAGGATCGGACGGGGACGAGCAGTACTTC CASSLGSDGDEQYF NA TRBV7-9 NA TRBJ2-7
TGTGCCAGCAGACCCTATAGCGGGGCTAGCACAGATACGCAGTATTTT CASRPYSGASTDTQYF NA TRBV7-2 TRBD2 TRBJ2-3
TGTGCCAGTCCGGAGGGGACTCTCTCTATGGTCTACGAGCAGTACTTC CASPEGTLSMVYEQYF NA TRBV7-9 NA TRBJ2-7
TGCGCCAGCAGCTTGGGGACTAGCGGGGGAGAGACCCAGTACTTC CASSLGTSGGETQYF NA TRBV5-1 TRBD2 TRBJ2-5
TGTGCCAGCAGCTTGGCCTTCATCCGGGTTGGCTACACCTTC CASSLAFIRVGYTF NA TRBV5-6 NA TRBJ1-2
TGTGCCAGCAGTTTTGGGGACAGGGACTATGGCTACACCTTC CASSFGDRDYGYTF NA TRBV28 TRBD1 TRBJ1-2
TGTGCCAGCACCCGGGACAGGGACACTGCCGGGGAGCTGTTTTTT CASTRDRDTAGELFF NA TRBV27 TRBD1 TRBJ2-2